The 8 T cell receptor beta chains in this list originate from one sample, sequenced in a study of CXCR3-negative and CXCR3-positive naive CD8 T cells. UMI-labeled TRB cDNA libraries were prepared by 5' RACE. TCRdb reanalyzed the 5' RACE reads, giving one entry per CDR3 protein sequence and no DNA. Its clone listing holds roughly 56,000 distinct CDR3 sequences. The sequenced sample was naive CXCR3- CD8+ T cells from blood. The subset here: CD45RO-CCR7+CD27+CD95- naive CD8+ T cells lacking CXCR3 (TNR3-). These receptors were obtained from a human donor in good health. Some clones in this sample may be carry-over from other donors' samples.

The V call is TRBV29-1, the J call TRBJ2-1. Germline-derived CDR1 and CDR2 are SQVTM and ANQGSEA. CDR3 length equals 13 residues. CDR3 sequence: CSVEKGGYNEQFF.

The chain couples TRBV7-9 to TRBJ2-3; lacking DNA, the TRBD2 call made by TCRdb goes unchecked. The V gene's germline CDR1 is SEHNR and CDR2 FQNEAQ (reference sequence). The CDR3 covers 15 residues. The CDR3 spells CASSPLAGFSDTQYF.

The genes are TRBV19 and TRBJ1-1; with no DNA, the TCRdb D assignment of TRBD1 cannot be verified. Germline lookup yields CDR1 LNHDA and CDR2 SQIVND (reference sequence). The CDR3 length is 13 residues. CDR3 protein: CASMTGGNTEAFF.

This chain links TRBV5-6 with TRBJ2-1; TCRdb's D call, TRBD2, is unchecked because there is no DNA. The CDR3 extends over 14 amino acids. The germline gives CDR1 SGHDT, CDR2 YYEEEE. The CDR3 loop reads CASSLGAGGNEQFF.

The genes are TRBV20-1 and TRBJ2-3; TCRdb names TRBD1, which stays unverified in the absence of DNA. The CDR3 runs 15 residues. Looked up from germline, CDR1 is DFQATT and CDR2 is SNEGSKA (reference sequence). CDR3 amino acids: CSGCGTGDVTDTQYF.

This chain links TRBV20-1 with TRBJ1-1; the TRBD1 assignment by TCRdb is unverifiable without DNA. Per the germline V gene, CDR1 is DFQATT and CDR2 is SNEGSKA (reference sequence). The CDR3 consists of 14 residues. CDR3 amino acids: CSAREGTGDTEAFF.

The CDR3 protein is CASSGPTGTSNEQFF. This sequence joins TRBV4-1 and TRBJ2-1; no DNA is available, so the TRBD1 call from TCRdb remains unchecked. Germline V gene sequence: CDR1 MGHRA, CDR2 YSYEKL. There are 15 residues in the CDR3.

The genes are TRBV12-3 or TRBV12-4 and TRBJ1-1. The CDR3 is 11 residues long. CDR3 residues: CASISPTEAFF.